These T cell receptor beta chains were read from a single sample in a study of blood T cell repertoires in COVID-19. Clones were read by immunoSEQ multiplex PCR, and TCRdb kept only the in-frame ones, dropping some. Among nearly 350,000 clones, less than 90% were seen once, and the ten largest hold approximately 1%. Sequencing was carried out using PBMCs or T cells enriched from blood (not recorded which). These receptors were collected from a young woman who had recovered from COVID-19. CDR3s include the opening cysteine and the closing phenylalanine or tryptophan. D genes are given only for firm matches. A row's size may be missing; if present it is once, few, many or a size class.

TRBJ2-1 | TRBV29-1 | TRBD1 | few | CSVEDPGTAYNEQFF | TGCAGCGTTGAAGACCCCGGGACAGCATACAATGAGCAGTTCTTC
TRBJ2-1 | TRBV2 | TRBD2 | NA | CARRKGPGEGEQFF | TGTGCCAGGAGGAAGGGGCCCGGGGAGGGTGAGCAGTTCTTC
TRBJ1-5 | TRBV19 | TRBD1 | NA | CASSGTGGFQPQHF | TGTGCCAGTAGCGGGACAGGGGGCTTTCAGCCCCAGCATTTT
TRBJ2-7 | TRBV20-1 | NA | once | CSASSGIYEQYF | TGCAGTGCTAGTAGCGGAATCTACGAGCAGTACTTC
TRBJ1-1 | TRBV27 | TRBD1 | once | CASRGTANTEAFF | TGTGCCAGCAGAGGGACAGCGAACACTGAAGCTTTCTTT
TRBJ1-2 | TRBV4-1 | NA | few | CASSQVYTNYGYTF | TGCGCCAGCAGCCAAGTTTACACTAACTATGGCTACACCTTC
TRBJ2-3 | TRBV19 | NA | NA | CASSIVRETSTDTQYF | TGTGCCAGTAGTATAGTCAGGGAAACTAGCACAGATACGCAGTATTTT
TRBJ1-4 | TRBV5-1 | TRBD1 | NA | CASSAIPGQGLKTNEKLFF | TGCGCCAGCAGCGCCATCCCGGGACAGGGCCTTAAAACTAATGAAAAACTGTTTTTT
TRBJ2-3 | TRBV7-2 | TRBD1 | NA | CASNHWTGMRYTDTQYF | TGTGCCAGCAACCATTGGACAGGGATGCGGTACACAGATACGCAGTATTTT
TRBJ2-7 | TRBV10-2 | TRBD2 | NA | CASSDRVSGGSYEQYF | TGCGCCAGCAGTGACAGGGTGTCGGGAGGATCCTACGAGCAGTACTTC
TRBJ2-1 | TRBV4-1 | TRBD2 | NA | CASSQPGTSGGRPLIYNEQFF | TGCGCCAGCAGCCAGCCCGGGACTAGCGGGGGACGACCCCTTATTTACAATGAGCAGTTCTTC
TRBJ1-6 | TRBV5-6 | TRBD1 | NA | CASRRGQGVGSPLHF | TGTGCCAGCAGGCGAGGACAGGGGGTCGGTTCACCCCTCCACTTT
TRBJ1-1 | TRBV7-8 | TRBD1 | NA | CASSFRGRGKNTEAFF | TGTGCCAGCAGCTTCAGGGGGCGCGGGAAGAACACTGAAGCTTTCTTT
TRBJ2-6 | TRBV5-4 | TRBD2 | NA | CASSLGLAGVGNVLTF | TGTGCCAGCAGCTTGGGACTAGCGGGGGTCGGCAACGTCCTGACTTTC
TRBJ1-4 | TRBV12-3/TRBV12-4 | TRBD1 | NA | CASSWTGVEKLFF | TGTGCCAGCAGTTGGACAGGGGTGGAAAAACTGTTTTTT
TRBJ2-2 | TRBV19 | TRBD2 | NA | CASSSSGLAYANTGELFF | TGTGCCAGTAGTTCGTCGGGACTAGCGTACGCGAACACCGGGGAGCTGTTTTTT
TRBJ1-5 | TRBV2 | NA | NA | CASSDPGGYSNQPQHF | TGTGCCAGCAGTGATCCTGGCGGTTATAGCAATCAGCCCCAGCATTTT
TRBJ2-7 | TRBV5-1 | TRBD2 | NA | CASSLRTSGDSYEQYF | TGCGCCAGCAGCTTAAGAACTAGCGGGGACTCCTACGAGCAGTACTTC
TRBJ2-5 | TRBV9 | TRBD1 | NA | CASSVGQGMLSGETQYF | TGTGCCAGCAGCGTGGGACAGGGGATGTTATCGGGAGAGACCCAGTACTTC
TRBJ1-6 | TRBV30 | NA | NA | CAWSSTGSYNSPLHF | TGTGCCTGGAGCTCGACTGGCTCCTATAATTCACCCCTCCACTTT
TRBJ2-1 | TRBV28 | NA | NA | CASSEQGGTYNEQFF | TGTGCCAGCTCGGAACAGGGTGGGACCTACAATGAGCAGTTCTTC
TRBJ1-1 | TRBV3-1/TRBV3-2 | TRBD1 | NA | CASSSRDRATEAFF | TGTGCCAGCAGCTCCCGGGACAGGGCCACTGAAGCTTTCTTT
TRBJ2-7 | TRBV7-6 | NA | once | CASSSAPGYEQYF | TGTGCCAGCAGCTCGGCCCCGGGGTACGAGCAGTACTTC
TRBJ2-5 | TRBV13 | NA | NA | CASSRQLLQETQYF | TGTGCCAGCAGCCGACAGCTACTGCAAGAGACCCAGTACTTC
TRBJ1-2 | TRBV21-1 | NA | NA | CASSKELILIDRPANYGYTF | TGTGCCAGCAGCAAAGAACTGATTCTCATCGACAGGCCCGCTAACTATGGCTACACCTTC
TRBJ1-2 | TRBV7-9 | NA | NA | CASSSPPGRRPYGYTF | TGTGCCAGCAGCTCCCCCCCAGGTCGGCGACCCTATGGCTACACCTTC
TRBJ2-7 | TRBV24-1 | NA | NA | CATRDGTGEQYF | TGTGCCACCAGAGACGGCACGGGGGAGCAGTACTTC
TRBJ2-1 | TRBV5-1 | TRBD2 | few | CASSLIGGRSYNEQFF | TGCGCCAGCAGCTTAATCGGGGGGAGATCCTACAATGAGCAGTTCTTC
TRBJ1-5 | TRBV6-5 | NA | NA | CASSLGRVDWPQHF | TGTGCCAGCAGTCTTGGCAGGGTGGATTGGCCCCAGCATTTT
TRBJ1-5 | TRBV19 | TRBD1 | few | CASSILGTGGRPQHF | TGTGCCAGTAGTATTTTGGGGACAGGCGGTCGGCCCCAGCATTTT
TRBJ2-2 | TRBV6-5 | TRBD1 | NA | CASSSRDRGLNGELFF | TGTGCCAGCAGTTCCCGGGACAGGGGGCTTAACGGGGAGCTGTTTTTT
TRBJ2-3 | TRBV3-1/TRBV3-2 | NA | NA | CASSQDPASWVGTDTQYF | TGTGCCAGCAGCCAAGATCCGGCTAGCTGGGTTGGCACAGATACGCAGTATTTT
TRBJ2-7 | TRBV24-1 | TRBD2 | few | CAERQAAGDEQYF | TGTGCCGAAAGACAAGCAGCGGGGGACGAGCAGTACTTC
TRBJ1-5 | TRBV7-9 | TRBD1 | NA | CASSRTGNNQPQHF | TGTGCCAGCAGCCGGACAGGGAATAATCAGCCCCAGCATTTT
TRBJ2-7 | TRBV27 | TRBD1 | NA | CASRPGGKYEQYF | TGTGCCAGCAGACCAGGGGGAAAGTACGAGCAGTACTTC
TRBJ2-5 | TRBV28 | TRBD1 | NA | CASTPGGQETQYF | TGTGCCAGCACACCAGGGGGCCAAGAGACCCAGTACTTC
TRBJ2-3 | TRBV2 | TRBD1 | NA | CASRRGKSGTGSTDTQYF | TGTGCCAGCAGGAGAGGAAAATCCGGGACAGGGAGCACAGATACGCAGTATTTT
TRBJ1-2 | TRBV29-1 | TRBD1 | once | CSVVGTGGGYTF | TGCAGCGTTGTAGGAACAGGGGGAGGCTACACCTTC
TRBJ2-4 | TRBV28 | NA | once | CASSSSGLVLRLAKNIQYF | TGTGCCAGCAGTTCATCAGGGTTAGTACTTCGCCTAGCCAAAAACATTCAGTACTTC
TRBJ2-7 | TRBV5-1 | NA | NA | CASSLSRIGYEQYF | TGCGCCAGCAGCTTGAGCAGGATCGGATACGAGCAGTACTTC
TRBJ1-2 | TRBV6-1 | NA | NA | CASSESGALWVYGYTF | TGTGCCAGCAGCGAATCAGGGGCCCTTTGGGTTTATGGCTACACCTTC
TRBJ1-4 | TRBV24-1 | NA | NA | CATSDSGMGEKLFF | TGTGCCACCAGTGATTCAGGGATGGGGGAAAAACTGTTTTTT
TRBJ2-2 | TRBV7-9 | TRBD1 | NA | CASSLGEGATGELFF | TGTGCCAGCAGCTTAGGAGAGGGGGCAACCGGGGAGCTGTTTTTT
TRBJ1-4 | TRBV5-1 | NA | NA | CASSLAGRATNEKLFF | TGCGCCAGCAGCTTGGCAGGCCGTGCAACTAATGAAAAACTGTTTTTT
TRBJ1-6 | TRBV4-1 | NA | NA | CASSQPLDRYNSPLHF | TGCGCCAGCAGCCAGCCCCTGGACAGATATAATTCACCCCTCCACTTT
TRBJ1-1 | TRBV11-2 | TRBD1 | NA | CASSSGQPYTEAFF | TGTGCCAGCAGCTCGGGACAGCCTTACACTGAAGCTTTCTTT
TRBJ1-6 | TRBV2 | TRBD1 | NA | CASSRRDRRVNNSPLHF | TGTGCCAGCAGTCGACGGGACAGGAGGGTAAATAATTCACCCCTCCACTTT
TRBJ2-1 | TRBV7-9 | NA | NA | CASSPHRFSSYNEQFF | TGTGCCAGCAGCCCCCACAGGTTCAGCTCCTACAATGAGCAGTTCTTC
TRBJ1-2 | TRBV28 | TRBD1 | NA | CASSITPGGSIYGYTF | TGTGCCAGCAGTATCACCCCAGGGGGCTCGATCTATGGCTACACCTTC
TRBJ2-2 | TRBV2 | NA | NA | CASRSGNFTGELFF | TGTGCCAGCAGATCGGGGAATTTCACCGGGGAGCTGTTTTTT
TRBJ2-7 | TRBV7-9 | TRBD2 | few | CASSLDSGVLYEQYF | TGTGCCAGCAGCTTGGATAGCGGGGTCCTCTACGAGCAGTACTTC